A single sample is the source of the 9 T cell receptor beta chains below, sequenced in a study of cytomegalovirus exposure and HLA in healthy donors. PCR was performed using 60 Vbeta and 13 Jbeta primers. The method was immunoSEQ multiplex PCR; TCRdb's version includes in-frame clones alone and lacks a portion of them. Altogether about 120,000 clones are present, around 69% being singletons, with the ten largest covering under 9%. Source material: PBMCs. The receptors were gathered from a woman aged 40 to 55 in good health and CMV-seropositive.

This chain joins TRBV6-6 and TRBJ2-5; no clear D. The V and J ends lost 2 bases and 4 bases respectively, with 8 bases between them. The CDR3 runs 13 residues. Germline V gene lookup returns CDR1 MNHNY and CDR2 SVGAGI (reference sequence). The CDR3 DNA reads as TGTGCCAGCAGTTACCAGGATGGAGAGACCCAGTACTTC. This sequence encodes CASSYQDGETQYF.

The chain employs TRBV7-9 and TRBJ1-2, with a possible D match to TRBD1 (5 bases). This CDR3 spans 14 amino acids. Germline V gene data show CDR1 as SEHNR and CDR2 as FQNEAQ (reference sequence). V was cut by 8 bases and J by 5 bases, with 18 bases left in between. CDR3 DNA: TGTGCCAGCCTCGATCAAGGGGTAGATTATGGCTACACCTTC. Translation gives CASLDQGVDYGYTF.

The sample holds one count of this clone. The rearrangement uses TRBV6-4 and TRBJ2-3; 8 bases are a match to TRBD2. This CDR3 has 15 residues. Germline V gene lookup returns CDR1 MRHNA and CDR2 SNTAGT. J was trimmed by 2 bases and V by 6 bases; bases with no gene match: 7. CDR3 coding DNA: TGTGCCAGCAGGGCCGGGACTAGTCTCACAGATACGCAGTATTTT. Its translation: CASRAGTSLTDTQYF.

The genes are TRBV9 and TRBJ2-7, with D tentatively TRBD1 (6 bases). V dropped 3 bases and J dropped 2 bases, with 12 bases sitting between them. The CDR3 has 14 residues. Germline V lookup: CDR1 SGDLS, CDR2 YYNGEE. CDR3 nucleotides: TGTGCCAGCAGCGGGGGGACATCGACCTACGAGCAGTACTTC. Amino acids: CASSGGTSTYEQYF.

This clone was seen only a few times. CDR3 DNA sequence: TGTGCCTGGAGTATGGACAGGCGGGCAAAACTGTTTTTT. Amino acids: CAWSMDRRAKLFF. This rearrangement joins TRBV30 to TRBJ1-4, with TRBD1 matching over 7 bases. Germline trimming cut 2 bases from V and 10 bases from J; bases unmatched to any gene: 7. CDR3 length: 13 amino acids. CDR1 is GTSNPN, CDR2 SVGIG, per germline (reference sequence).

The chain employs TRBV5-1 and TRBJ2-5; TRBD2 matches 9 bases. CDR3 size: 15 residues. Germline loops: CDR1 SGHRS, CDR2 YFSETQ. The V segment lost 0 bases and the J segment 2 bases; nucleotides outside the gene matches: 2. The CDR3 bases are TGCGCCAGCAGCTTGGGACTAGCGGCTCAAGAGACCCAGTACTTC. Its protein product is CASSLGLAAQETQYF.

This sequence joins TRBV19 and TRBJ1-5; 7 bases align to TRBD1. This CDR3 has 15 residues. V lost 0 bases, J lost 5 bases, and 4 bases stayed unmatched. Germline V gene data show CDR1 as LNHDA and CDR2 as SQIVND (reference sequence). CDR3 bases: TGTGCCAGTAGTATAGACGGACAGGTCGATCAGCCCCAGCATTTT. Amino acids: CASSIDGQVDQPQHF.

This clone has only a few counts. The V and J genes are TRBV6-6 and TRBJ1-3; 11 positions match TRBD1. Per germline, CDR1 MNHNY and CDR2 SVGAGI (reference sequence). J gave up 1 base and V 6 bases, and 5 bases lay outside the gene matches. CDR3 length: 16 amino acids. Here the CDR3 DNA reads TGTGCCAGCAGAGACGGGGACAGGGGGTCTGGAAACACCATATATTTT. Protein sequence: CASRDGDRGSGNTIYF.

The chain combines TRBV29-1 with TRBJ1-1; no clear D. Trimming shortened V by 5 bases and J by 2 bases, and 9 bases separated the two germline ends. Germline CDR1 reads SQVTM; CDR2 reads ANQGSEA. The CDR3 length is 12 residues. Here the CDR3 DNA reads TGCAGCGTTCAGGTCAGCAACACTGAAGCTTTCTTT. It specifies CSVQVSNTEAFF.